These 16 T cell receptor beta chains originate from one sample sequenced in a study of Graves' ophthalmopathy and Graves' hyperthyroidism. Amplification of the TCR beta CDR3 regions used RNA transcripts (as template). After a first-round RT-PCR with HTBI primers, a second-round multiplex PCR was run. Each CDR3 protein is one row after TCRdb ran MiXCR on the multiplex PCR reads. The data contain 500,000 to 600,000 distinct CDR3 sequences, 35% to 40% of them singletons. Sequenced input: peripheral blood or thyroid tissue (not recorded which). The receptors shown here come from an adult man with Graves' hyperthyroidism.

This clonotype has more than one count but fewer than ten. The chain employs TRBV19 and TRBJ1-4; TRBD1 matches at 8 bases. Germline loops: CDR1 LNHDA, CDR2 SQIVND (reference sequence). This CDR3 has 16 amino acids. V shed 7 bases and J 0 bases; nucleotides not matched to a gene: 7. In DNA, the CDR3 is TGTGCCAGTACCGACAGGGGAGGCGCAACTAATGAAAAACTGTTTTTT. This encodes CASTDRGGATNEKLFF.

At least ten counts were recorded for this clonotype. The chain uses TRBV19 and TRBJ2-7; D may be TRBD2 (5 bases). Trimming shortened V by 5 bases and J by 3 bases, and 20 bases separated the two germline ends. CDR1 LNHDA and CDR2 SQIVND come from the germline V gene (reference sequence). The CDR3 covers 16 residues. The CDR3 DNA sequence: TGTGCCAGTAGTCTCTCCCTAGCACCAAGCATCTACGAGCAGTACTTC. Its translation: CASSLSLAPSIYEQYF.

Many counts were recorded for this clonotype. The rearrangement joins TRBV12-3 or TRBV12-4 to TRBJ1-1, with TRBD1 identical over 9 bases. The J segment lost 12 bases and the V segment lost 5 bases, leaving 4 bases of the junction unmatched. This CDR3 has 11 amino acids. This chain's CDR3 is CASSRQGGTFF. The CDR3 nucleotides are TGTGCCAGCAGTCGACAGGGGGGGACTTTCTTT.

The chain recombines TRBV10-3 with TRBJ2-5; D could derive from TRBD1 or TRBD2 (6 bases each). CDR3 size: 16 residues. Germline V gene data show CDR1 as ENHRY and CDR2 as SYGVKD. Trimming pared 2 bases from V and 1 base from J, leaving 14 bases between. CDR3 in DNA: TGTGCCATCAGTGAGCGAGGGGGGCCTGGCCAAGAGACCCAGTACTTC. Protein: CAISERGGPGQETQYF.

This clonotype was seen ten or more times. The V gene is TRBV19, the J gene TRBJ1-6, with 11 bases lining up with TRBD1. CDR3 length: 14 residues. The V gene's germline CDR1 is LNHDA and CDR2 SQIVND (reference sequence). Trimming at V came to 5 bases and at J to 10 bases, leaving 4 bases not matched to a gene. CDR3 bases: TGTGCCAGTAGTCGGGACAGGGGGGAGTCACCCCTCCACTTT. This encodes CASSRDRGESPLHF. Combining the CDR3 with reference TRBV19 and TRBJ1-6 gives the whole variable domain DGGITQSPKYLFRKEGQNVTLSCEQNLNHDAMYWYRQDPGQGLRLIYYSQIVNDFQKGDIAEGYSVSREKKESFPLTVTSAQKNPTAFYLCASSRDRGESPLHFGNGTRLTVT.

The rearrangement joins TRBV9 to TRBJ2-1; 8 nucleotides match TRBD2. Germline V gene data show CDR1 as SGDLS and CDR2 as YYNGEE. This CDR3 region has 16 residues. The ends lost 0 bases at V and 1 base at J; junction bases unmatched: 3. CDR3: CASSVDSGSSYNEQFF. The CDR3 nucleotides read TGTGCCAGCAGCGTAGACAGCGGGAGTTCCTACAATGAGCAGTTCTTC.

Worth noting for this clonotype: The CDR3 does not end in the conserved phenylalanine or tryptophan, so this is likely a read error. The DNA is left out, because the CDR3 cannot be placed on it with certainty; the CDR3 is given as TCRdb lists it. The chain couples TRBV10-3 to TRBJ1-6; the D segment call TRBD1 is taken from the table without a DNA check. Looked up from germline, CDR1 is ENHRY and CDR2 is SYGVKD. The CDR3 region is 17 residues in length, termini included. The CDR3 reads CAISATGTPRTDSPFHL.

The V call is TRBV5-5, the J call TRBJ1-1; TRBD1 matches 8 bases. Germline loops: CDR1 SGHKS, CDR2 YYEKEE (reference sequence). There are 15 residues in the CDR3. Trimming at V came to 4 bases and at J to 1 base, leaving 6 bases not matched to a gene. The DNA of the CDR3 is TGTGCCAGCAGCGTCATGGACAGGGCGAACACTGAAGCTTTCTTT. Residues: CASSVMDRANTEAFF. Drawing the rest from reference TRBV5-5 and TRBJ1-1, the complete variable domain is DAGVTQSPTHLIKTRGQQVTLRCSPISGHKSVSWYQQVLGQGPQFIFQYYEKEERGRGNFPDRFSARQFPNYSSELNVNALLLGDSALYLCASSVMDRANTEAFFGQGTRLTVV.

This clonotype was seen ten or more times. This chain links TRBV24-1 with TRBJ2-7, with D perhaps TRBD1 (8 bases). CDR1 and CDR2 (germline): KGHDR, SFDVKD. Trimming cost V 9 bases and J 3 bases, with 20 bases left between them. The CDR3 is made up of 15 amino acids. The DNA of the CDR3 is TGTGCCACCGGCAGCGGGGCAGGGGGCAACTACGAGCAGTACTTC. Its translation: CATGSGAGGNYEQYF.

This clonotype appeared many times. The chain joins TRBV24-1 to TRBJ2-7, with D possibly being TRBD2 (6 bases). The V gene's germline CDR1 is KGHDR and CDR2 SFDVKD. The CDR3 spans 13 residues. V was pared by 4 bases and J by 7 bases, with 13 bases between. The CDR3 DNA sequence: TGTGCCACCAGTGACACACTAGGGAGGGAGCAGTACTTC. It translates to CATSDTLGREQYF.

The chain employs TRBV7-2 and TRBJ2-3, with 8 bases fitting TRBD2. The CDR3 consists of 16 residues. Trimming removed 5 bases from V and 4 bases from J; junction bases left unmatched: 11. Germline V gene sequence: CDR1 SGHTA, CDR2 FQGNSA. The CDR3 here is CASSEFPAGVPDTQYF. CDR3 DNA sequence: TGTGCCAGCAGCGAATTCCCAGCGGGAGTCCCAGATACGCAGTATTTT.

The V call is TRBV10-3, the J call TRBJ1-2; 7 bases match TRBD1. Germline trimming cut 6 bases from V and 3 bases from J; bases unmatched to any gene: 7. CDR1 and CDR2 (germline): ENHRY, SYGVKD. The CDR3 is made up of 14 amino acids. CDR3: CAIRKRQGDYGYTF. For the CDR3, the DNA is TGTGCCATCAGGAAAAGACAGGGTGACTATGGCTACACCTTC.

This clonotype has ten or more counts. The J gene is TRBJ2-7, the V gene TRBV7-6; no reliable D call. In germline, CDR1 is SGHVS, CDR2 FNYEAQ. Trimming left V 1 base short and J 2 bases short, with 9 bases between. CDR3 length equals 14 residues. This CDR3 is CASSLGARTYEQYF. CDR3 bases: TGTGCCAGCAGCTTAGGAGCCAGAACCTACGAGCAGTACTTC. The full variable domain, with the rest looked up from reference TRBV7-6 and TRBJ2-7, is GAGVSQSPRYKVTKRGQDVALRCDPISGHVSLYWYRQALGQGPEFLTYFNYEAQQDKSGLPNDRFSAERPEGSISTLTIQRTEQRDSAMYRCASSLGARTYEQYFGPGTRLTVT.

J is TRBJ2-4 and V is TRBV7-9; 9 bases agree with TRBD2. Trimming at V came to 2 bases and at J to 2 bases, leaving 7 bases not matched to a gene. Germline CDR1 is SEHNR and CDR2 is FQNEAQ (reference sequence). The length of the CDR3 is 17 residues. The CDR3 region is CASSLSSSGISKNIQYF. CDR3 coding DNA: TGTGCCAGCAGCTTAAGTTCTAGCGGGATATCCAAAAACATTCAGTACTTC.

This chain links TRBV7-8 with TRBJ1-5, with 8 bases that match TRBD1. Trimming at V came to 6 bases and at J to 0 bases, leaving 4 bases not matched to a gene. The V gene's germline CDR1 is SGHVS and CDR2 FQNEAQ. The CDR3 has 15 amino acids. This chain's CDR3 is CASSHDRGSNQPQHF. CDR3 DNA: TGTGCCAGCAGTCACGACAGGGGTAGCAATCAGCCCCAGCATTTT.

Worth noting for this clonotype: A single base separates this from a much larger clone, so it may be a read error. V and J are TRBV29-1 and TRBJ1-2; D gene ambiguous. Germline V CDR1 and CDR2: SQVTM, ANQGSEA. The CDR3 is 12 residues long. V gave up 5 bases and J gave up 2 bases, with 9 bases separating them. CDR3 coding DNA: TGCAGCGTTCCGAAAAGCAACTATGGCTACACCTTC. It encodes CSVPKSNYGYTF. Full variable domain (remainder filled in from reference TRBV29-1 and TRBJ1-2): SAVISQKPSRDICQRGTSLTIQCQVDSQVTMMFWYRQQPGQSLTLIATANQGSEATYESGFVIDKFPISRPNLTFSTLTVSNMSPEDSSIYLCSVPKSNYGYTFGSGTRLTVV.